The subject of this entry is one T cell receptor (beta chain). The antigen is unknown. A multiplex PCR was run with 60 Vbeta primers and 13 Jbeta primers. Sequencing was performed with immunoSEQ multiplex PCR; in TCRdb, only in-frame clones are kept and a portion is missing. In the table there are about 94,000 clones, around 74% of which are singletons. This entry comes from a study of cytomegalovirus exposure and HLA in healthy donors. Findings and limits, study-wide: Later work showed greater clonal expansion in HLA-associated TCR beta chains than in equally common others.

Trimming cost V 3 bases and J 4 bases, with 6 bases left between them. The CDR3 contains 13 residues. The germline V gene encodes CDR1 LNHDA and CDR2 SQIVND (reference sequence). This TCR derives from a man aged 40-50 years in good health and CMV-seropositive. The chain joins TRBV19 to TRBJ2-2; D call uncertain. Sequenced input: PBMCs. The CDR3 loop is CASSIYTTGELFF. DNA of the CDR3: TGTGCCAGTAGTATCTATACCACCGGGGAGCTGTTTTTT.